The rows below give T cell receptor beta chains drawn from one sample of a study of identical twins. TCRdb itself ran the 5' RACE reads through MiXCR, one entry per CDR3 protein. The sample consists of fewer than 550,000 distinct CDR3 sequences, over 12% of them appearing once. These data also formed part of another study, on yellow fever vaccine responses in identical twins.

Sequenced sample: CD4+ T cells sorted from blood. The origin of the receptors is a woman younger than 35 in good health. Both conserved end residues are part of each CDR3. The order of the fields is D gene, V gene, J gene, clone size, CDR3 protein, CDR3 DNA. D genes are given only for firm matches. Size tells how often a clone was seen (once, few, many) or the class of an expanded clone, and some rows leave it out.

d_call: -; v_call: TRBV27; j_call: TRBJ1-5; clone_size: many; cdr3_aa: CASSSTRTGPGQPQHF; cdr3_nt: TGTGCCAGCAGTAGCACAAGGACGGGCCCAGGGCAGCCCCAGCATTTT
d_call: -; v_call: TRBV7-8; j_call: TRBJ1-5; clone_size: many; cdr3_aa: CASSLWGNQPQHF; cdr3_nt: TGTGCCAGCAGCTTATGGGGGAATCAGCCCCAGCATTTT
d_call: TRBD2; v_call: TRBV5-1; j_call: TRBJ2-1; clone_size: -; cdr3_aa: CASSLLTPSGPFDNEQFF; cdr3_nt: TGCGCCAGCAGCTTGCTGACCCCTAGCGGACCTTTCGACAATGAGCAGTTCTTC
d_call: TRBD1; v_call: TRBV7-9; j_call: TRBJ1-1; clone_size: -; cdr3_aa: CASSFQGVTEAFF; cdr3_nt: TGTGCCAGCAGCTTTCAGGGGGTCACTGAAGCTTTCTTT
d_call: -; v_call: TRBV9; j_call: TRBJ2-1; clone_size: few; cdr3_aa: CASSARQYNEQFF; cdr3_nt: TGTGCCAGCAGCGCTAGACAGTACAATGAGCAGTTCTTC
d_call: TRBD1; v_call: TRBV12-3/TRBV12-4; j_call: TRBJ2-4; clone_size: few; cdr3_aa: CASRNSGGLAKNIQYF; cdr3_nt: TGTGCCAGCAGGAACTCAGGGGGCCTAGCCAAAAACATTCAGTACTTC
d_call: -; v_call: TRBV2; j_call: TRBJ2-3; clone_size: few; cdr3_aa: CASRVDQLTDTQYF; cdr3_nt: TGTGCCAGCAGGGTGGACCAGCTCACAGATACGCAGTATTTT
d_call: TRBD2; v_call: TRBV20-1; j_call: TRBJ2-1; clone_size: -; cdr3_aa: CSAKGTSVRYNEQFF; cdr3_nt: TGCAGTGCCAAAGGGACTAGCGTCCGCTACAATGAGCAGTTCTTC
d_call: -; v_call: TRBV7-2; j_call: TRBJ1-1; clone_size: -; cdr3_aa: CASSPGRFMNTEAFF; cdr3_nt: TGTGCCAGCAGCCCGGGACGGTTCATGAACACTGAAGCTTTCTTT
d_call: -; v_call: TRBV29-1; j_call: TRBJ1-2; clone_size: -; cdr3_aa: CSVVFRERNYGYTF; cdr3_nt: TGCAGCGTTGTATTCAGGGAACGGAACTATGGCTACACCTTC
d_call: -; v_call: TRBV5-1; j_call: TRBJ1-1; clone_size: -; cdr3_aa: CASSFTAGGTEAFF; cdr3_nt: TGCGCCAGCAGCTTCACAGCCGGGGGCACTGAAGCTTTCTTT
d_call: -; v_call: TRBV6-2/TRBV6-3; j_call: TRBJ2-7; clone_size: -; cdr3_aa: CASRRDSPSEQYF; cdr3_nt: TGTGCCAGCAGGAGAGACAGCCCCTCCGAGCAGTACTTC
d_call: -; v_call: TRBV5-1; j_call: TRBJ2-3; clone_size: -; cdr3_aa: CASSLAATTDTQYF; cdr3_nt: TGCGCCAGCAGCTTGGCCGCCACCACAGATACGCAGTATTTT
d_call: -; v_call: TRBV12-3/TRBV12-4; j_call: TRBJ2-1; clone_size: many; cdr3_aa: CASSLNSLGEQFF; cdr3_nt: TGTGCCAGCAGTTTAAACAGCCTCGGTGAGCAGTTCTTC
d_call: -; v_call: TRBV20-1; j_call: TRBJ1-6; clone_size: few; cdr3_aa: CSASWASTLHF; cdr3_nt: TGCAGTGCTAGTTGGGCCTCGACCCTCCACTTT
d_call: TRBD1; v_call: TRBV25-1; j_call: TRBJ2-7; clone_size: -; cdr3_aa: CASSAPGQGYGSYEQYF; cdr3_nt: TGTGCCAGCAGTGCACCGGGACAGGGGTACGGCTCCTACGAGCAGTACTTC
d_call: -; v_call: TRBV15; j_call: TRBJ2-1; clone_size: -; cdr3_aa: CATSREGTSWYNEQFF; cdr3_nt: TGTGCCACCAGCAGAGAGGGAACTAGTTGGTACAATGAGCAGTTCTTC
d_call: -; v_call: TRBV6-5; j_call: TRBJ2-1; clone_size: few; cdr3_aa: CASSYRLMLGNEQFF; cdr3_nt: TGTGCCAGCAGTTATCGACTAATGCTCGGTAATGAGCAGTTCTTC
d_call: -; v_call: TRBV2; j_call: TRBJ1-1; clone_size: -; cdr3_aa: CASTSQMNTEAFF; cdr3_nt: TGTGCCAGCACCTCCCAAATGAACACTGAAGCTTTCTTT
d_call: TRBD2; v_call: TRBV9; j_call: TRBJ2-1; clone_size: -; cdr3_aa: CASSIPLTSGKQFF; cdr3_nt: TGTGCCAGCAGCATCCCCTTAACTAGCGGCAAGCAGTTCTTC
d_call: -; v_call: TRBV12-3/TRBV12-4; j_call: TRBJ1-3; clone_size: few; cdr3_aa: CASRREGPSSGNTIYF; cdr3_nt: TGTGCCAGCAGGCGGGAGGGCCCAAGCTCTGGAAACACCATATATTTT
d_call: TRBD2; v_call: TRBV2; j_call: TRBJ2-1; clone_size: -; cdr3_aa: CASSERLGRGAHNEQFF; cdr3_nt: TGTGCCAGCAGTGAACGTCTCGGGCGGGGGGCCCACAATGAGCAGTTCTTC
d_call: TRBD2; v_call: TRBV2; j_call: TRBJ2-2; clone_size: -; cdr3_aa: CASSSGLAGGDTGELFF; cdr3_nt: TGTGCCAGCAGTTCGGGACTAGCGGGAGGGGACACCGGGGAGCTGTTTTTT
d_call: -; v_call: TRBV20-1; j_call: TRBJ2-5; clone_size: -; cdr3_aa: CSAPGGKKETQYF; cdr3_nt: TGCAGTGCTCCTGGGGGAAAAAAAGAGACCCAGTACTTC
d_call: -; v_call: TRBV6-2/TRBV6-3; j_call: TRBJ2-7; clone_size: few; cdr3_aa: CASSRQGLGYEQYF; cdr3_nt: TGTGCCAGCAGTCGCCAGGGTCTTGGTTACGAGCAGTACTTC
d_call: -; v_call: TRBV29-1; j_call: TRBJ2-1; clone_size: -; cdr3_aa: CSAHPGPRRSEQFF; cdr3_nt: TGCAGCGCCCACCCGGGTCCACGCCGGAGTGAGCAGTTCTTC
d_call: TRBD1; v_call: TRBV29-1; j_call: TRBJ1-2; clone_size: -; cdr3_aa: CSVRDRVYGYTF; cdr3_nt: TGCAGCGTTAGGGACAGGGTATATGGCTACACCTTC
d_call: -; v_call: TRBV2; j_call: TRBJ2-2; clone_size: few; cdr3_aa: CASIAGANTGELFF; cdr3_nt: TGTGCCAGCATTGCGGGTGCGAACACCGGGGAGCTGTTTTTT
d_call: -; v_call: TRBV20-1; j_call: TRBJ1-1; clone_size: -; cdr3_aa: CSAGRNTEAFF; cdr3_nt: TGCAGTGCGGGGCGGAACACTGAAGCTTTCTTT
d_call: TRBD2; v_call: TRBV7-3; j_call: TRBJ2-1; clone_size: -; cdr3_aa: CASKTSTSGISYNEQFF; cdr3_nt: TGTGCCAGCAAGACCTCGACTAGCGGGATCTCCTACAATGAGCAGTTCTTC
d_call: TRBD2; v_call: TRBV5-1; j_call: TRBJ2-5; clone_size: -; cdr3_aa: CASTDPSGRAGETQYF; cdr3_nt: TGCGCCAGCACCGACCCTAGCGGGAGGGCCGGGGAGACCCAGTACTTC
d_call: TRBD2; v_call: TRBV10-3; j_call: TRBJ2-2; clone_size: -; cdr3_aa: CAISERGTSGRKANTGELFF; cdr3_nt: TGTGCCATCAGTGAGCGGGGGACTAGCGGGAGGAAAGCGAACACCGGGGAGCTGTTTTTT
d_call: -; v_call: TRBV7-9; j_call: TRBJ2-3; clone_size: -; cdr3_aa: CASSTGVILGTDTQYF; cdr3_nt: TGTGCCAGCAGCACGGGAGTAATTCTTGGCACAGATACGCAGTATTTT
d_call: TRBD1; v_call: TRBV5-1; j_call: TRBJ1-6; clone_size: few; cdr3_aa: CASSLDQGANSPLHF; cdr3_nt: TGCGCCAGCAGCTTGGATCAGGGGGCGAATTCACCCCTCCACTTT
d_call: -; v_call: TRBV12-3/TRBV12-4; j_call: TRBJ2-1; clone_size: -; cdr3_aa: CASILVRGGEQFF; cdr3_nt: TGTGCCAGCATCCTCGTTCGTGGCGGAGAGCAGTTCTTC
d_call: -; v_call: TRBV20-1; j_call: TRBJ2-1; clone_size: -; cdr3_aa: CSARVGYNEQFF; cdr3_nt: TGCAGTGCTAGAGTGGGCTACAATGAGCAGTTCTTC
d_call: TRBD1; v_call: TRBV2; j_call: TRBJ1-4; clone_size: few; cdr3_aa: CASRDRARKLFF; cdr3_nt: TGTGCCAGCCGGGACAGGGCCCGAAAACTGTTTTTT
d_call: TRBD1; v_call: TRBV25-1; j_call: TRBJ1-5; clone_size: -; cdr3_aa: CASSPSDRANQPQHF; cdr3_nt: TGTGCCAGCAGTCCCTCGGACAGGGCAAATCAGCCCCAGCATTTT
d_call: TRBD1; v_call: TRBV20-1; j_call: TRBJ2-1; clone_size: -; cdr3_aa: CSAHSRQGAYNEQFF; cdr3_nt: TGCAGTGCGCACAGCAGACAGGGGGCATACAATGAGCAGTTCTTC
d_call: TRBD2; v_call: TRBV2; j_call: TRBJ2-1; clone_size: few; cdr3_aa: CASSEASGRYNEQFF; cdr3_nt: TGTGCCAGCAGTGAAGCTAGCGGGAGGTACAATGAGCAGTTCTTC
d_call: -; v_call: TRBV9; j_call: TRBJ2-7; clone_size: few; cdr3_aa: CASSIPGGGPDEQYF; cdr3_nt: TGTGCCAGCAGCATCCCCGGGGGTGGCCCTGATGAGCAGTACTTC